Listed below are T cell receptor beta chains from one sample, sequenced in a study of shared clonotypes between healthy human individuals. This table comes from immunoSEQ multiplex PCR, and its TCRdb copy is limited to in-frame clones, with some not included. The data contain over 700,000 clones, 55% to 80% of them seen just once; the ten biggest clones take up around 1.7%. The sample was memory CD4+ T cells sorted from blood. These receptors all stem from a woman younger than 45 in good health. CDR3s include the opening cysteine and the closing phenylalanine or tryptophan. D genes are given only for firm matches. Size is omitted from some rows. Given values are once, few, many or a class for expanded clones.

v_gene	abundance	d_gene	j_gene	CDR3nt	CDR3aa
TRBV27	-	TRBD1	TRBJ2-7	TGTGCCAGCAGGACAGGGGGTTTTAAATCCTACGAGCAGTACTTC	CASRTGGFKSYEQYF
TRBV15	-	-	TRBJ1-3	TGTGCCACCAGCAGAAGTGGTCAGGCGCTAACTGGAAACACCATATATTTT	CATSRSGQALTGNTIYF
TRBV25-1	-	-	TRBJ2-1	TGTGCCAGCAGTGGGGGGAACAGCACATACTACAATGAGCAGTTCTTC	CASSGGNSTYYNEQFF
TRBV7-8	once	-	TRBJ2-7	TGTGCCAGCAGCTTGGGCCTGGCGTCTTCCGAGCAGTACTTC	CASSLGLASSEQYF
TRBV5-1	once	TRBD2	TRBJ2-1	TGCGCCAGCAGCTTGGTGTCTAGCGGGAGCTCCTACAATGAGCAGTTCTTC	CASSLVSSGSSYNEQFF
TRBV19	-	-	TRBJ1-3	TGTGCCAGTAGTAGAGGGGCCTCGGGCTCTGGAAACACCATATATTTT	CASSRGASGSGNTIYF
TRBV27	many	-	TRBJ2-7	TGTGCCAGCACCCCTCCGGCGGGGTACAAGCAGTACTTC	CASTPPAGYKQYF
TRBV29-1	-	TRBD1	TRBJ1-1	TGCAGCGCTAACCCGGGACAGCAGAACACTGAAGCTTTCTTT	CSANPGQQNTEAFF
TRBV2	-	-	TRBJ2-1	TGTGCCAGCAGCGAACAGGGGGGGAGGTTCTTC	CASSEQGGRFF
TRBV4-1	-	-	TRBJ2-1	TGCGCCAGCAGCCAAGATCAGGCGGGGCGAACCTACAATGAGCAGTTCTTC	CASSQDQAGRTYNEQFF
TRBV28	-	-	TRBJ2-1	TGTGCCAGCAGCCAATCGTTCAGTAGCGGCTCCTACAATGAGCAGTTCTTC	CASSQSFSSGSYNEQFF
TRBV30	-	-	TRBJ1-6	TGTGCCTGGAGTCCAGGGGACATTTCACCCCTCCACTTT	CAWSPGDISPLHF
TRBV6-5	many	-	TRBJ1-2	TGTGCCAGCGGTCGGGGCTTCTATGGCTACACCTTC	CASGRGFYGYTF
TRBV10-1	many	TRBD2	TRBJ2-7	TGCGCCAGCAGTGAGTCCCGACGAGCGGGAGAATACGAGCAGTACTTC	CASSESRRAGEYEQYF
TRBV2	-	TRBD2	TRBJ2-2	TGTGCCAGCAGGGGGGGGACCGCGAACACCGGGGAGCTGTTTTTT	CASRGGTANTGELFF
TRBV14	-	-	TRBJ1-3	TGTGCCAGCAGCCGATGGACGGCGGGGGGAAACACCATATATTTT	CASSRWTAGGNTIYF
TRBV28	-	-	TRBJ2-6	TGTGCCAGTCAGGCCCACCACTCTGGGGCCAACGTCCTGACTTTC	CASQAHHSGANVLTF
TRBV19	few	TRBD1	TRBJ1-2	TGTGCCAGTACCTCAACAGGGGACTATGGCTACACCTTC	CASTSTGDYGYTF
TRBV5-4	-	TRBD1	TRBJ2-7	TGTGCCAGCAGCCACGGACAGGGGAGCTACGAGCAGTACTTC	CASSHGQGSYEQYF
TRBV6-6	-	-	TRBJ2-6	TGTGCCAGCGGAGGCACTTCCCACTCTGGGGCCAACGTCCTGACTTTC	CASGGTSHSGANVLTF
TRBV28	-	TRBD1	TRBJ2-5	TGTGCCAGCAGTGAGGCGACAGGGGGCGCTGAGACCCAGTACTTC	CASSEATGGAETQYF
TRBV27	-	-	TRBJ2-7	TGTGCCAGCAGTTTATCGTCGGGTAGCTCCTACGAGCAGTACTTC	CASSLSSGSSYEQYF
TRBV6-1	few	TRBD1	TRBJ2-4	TGTGCCAGCAGGGGGACAGTCAAAAACATTCAGTACTTC	CASRGTVKNIQYF
TRBV10-2	-	-	TRBJ2-7	TGCGCCAGCAGGAGGGACTACGAGCAGTACTTC	CASRRDYEQYF
TRBV18	-	-	TRBJ1-2	TGTGCCAGCTCACCCGGACAGTCTAACTATGGCTACACCTTC	CASSPGQSNYGYTF
TRBV9	few	TRBD2	TRBJ2-3	TGTGCCAGCAGCGTAGGGGGAGGGCTAGATACGCAGTATTTT	CASSVGGGLDTQYF
TRBV7-9	-	TRBD1	TRBJ2-7	TGTGCCAGCAGCACCGATGGGACAGGCTACGAGCAGTACTTC	CASSTDGTGYEQYF
TRBV7-8	-	-	TRBJ2-7	TGTGCCAGCAGCTCCTTAGGGGGAATGAACTACGAGCAGTACTTC	CASSSLGGMNYEQYF
TRBV4-1	-	-	TRBJ2-1	TGCGCCAGCAGCCAGATCCCGACCATGGGGAGGCAGTTCTTC	CASSQIPTMGRQFF
TRBV10-3	-	TRBD2	TRBJ2-3	TGTGCCATCAGTGAGTCCCAGCGGGGCGGGAGCGTTGGAGATACGCAGTATTTT	CAISESQRGGSVGDTQYF
TRBV10-3	-	-	TRBJ1-4	TGTGCCGCCCGGACAGATTCTAATGAAAAACTGTTTTTT	CAARTDSNEKLFF
TRBV28	few	TRBD1	TRBJ2-3	TGTGCCAGCAGTATAACCGGGACAGGGGTCTGGAATACGCAGTATTTT	CASSITGTGVWNTQYF
TRBV5-1	-	TRBD2	TRBJ2-3	TGCGCCAGCAGCTTGGCAAGCGGGAGGACCACAGATACGCAGTATTTT	CASSLASGRTTDTQYF
TRBV28	-	TRBD1	TRBJ1-6	TGTGCCAGCAGTGGGGACAGGGCGAATTCACCCCTCCACTTT	CASSGDRANSPLHF
TRBV5-1	-	-	TRBJ2-1	TGCGCCAGCAGCCCCGTGGCGGGAAGGGGGTCCTACAATGAGCAGTTCTTC	CASSPVAGRGSYNEQFF
TRBV5-1	-	TRBD2	TRBJ2-7	TGCGCCAGCAGCTTGGGCGCTAGCGGGAGGGTCTTCGGGCAGTACTTC	CASSLGASGRVFGQYF
TRBV29-1	-	-	TRBJ1-5	TGCAGCGTTGCGGACACCTACAATCAGCCCCAGCATTTT	CSVADTYNQPQHF
TRBV10-3	-	-	TRBJ2-3	TGTGCCATCAGTGAGTCGAGCGGGCGGGGAACAGATACGCAGTATTTT	CAISESSGRGTDTQYF
TRBV19	-	TRBD1	TRBJ1-5	TGTGCCAGTGACAGGGTTGGCCAGCCCCAGCATTTT	CASDRVGQPQHF
TRBV6-1	-	TRBD1	TRBJ1-5	TGTGCCAGCAGTGAGAGCCAGGGACCGGGACAGGGACATCAGCCCCAGCATTTT	CASSESQGPGQGHQPQHF
TRBV19	once	-	TRBJ2-2	TGTGCCAGTAGTATAGTAGGGACTGCGAACACCGGGGAGCTGTTTTTT	CASSIVGTANTGELFF
TRBV7-7	-	-	TRBJ2-2	TGTGCCAGCAGCTCCCTCACGGGGGAAGACGGGGAGCTGTTTTTT	CASSSLTGEDGELFF
TRBV5-1	-	-	TRBJ1-2	TGCGCCAGCAGCCAGGACAGCTATGGCTACACCTTC	CASSQDSYGYTF
TRBV11-3	once	TRBD2	TRBJ2-1	TGTGCCAGCAGCTTAGATGGGGGGGTCGGCGGCTACAATGAGCAGTTCTTC	CASSLDGGVGGYNEQFF
TRBV5-5	few	TRBD2	TRBJ2-7	TGTGCCAGCAGTTCTATGGGCGGGAGCTCCTACGAGCAGTACTTC	CASSSMGGSSYEQYF
TRBV29-1	-	-	TRBJ1-1	TGCAGCGTTGAAACACAGAGTGAAGCTTTCTTT	CSVETQSEAFF
TRBV5-1	-	-	TRBJ2-1	TGCGCCAGCAGCTTGGCCGACAGCTACAATGAGCAGTTCTTC	CASSLADSYNEQFF
TRBV25-1	-	TRBD2	TRBJ2-1	TGTGCCAGCAGTGAAGAGGTAAATAGCGGGAGTTTCAGTAATGAGCAGTTCTTC	CASSEEVNSGSFSNEQFF
TRBV7-7	-	TRBD1	TRBJ2-5	TGTGCCAGCAGCTTAGGACAGGGGAAGACCCAGTACTTC	CASSLGQGKTQYF
TRBV19	-	-	TRBJ2-3	TGTGCCACCTTAGCGGATACCTCAGATACGCAGTATTTT	CATLADTSDTQYF
TRBV7-8	many	TRBD2	TRBJ2-1	TGTGCCAGCAGCCACCGGGAGGGCTCCTACAATGAGCAGTTCTTC	CASSHREGSYNEQFF
TRBV6-4	-	-	TRBJ2-3	TGTGCCAGCAGTGACTCGGCAAGACTAGATACGCAGTATTTT	CASSDSARLDTQYF
TRBV2	few	-	TRBJ2-2	TGTGCCAGCAAGGTTGCGGTAGCGAACACCGGGGAGCTGTTTTTT	CASKVAVANTGELFF
TRBV25-1	-	-	TRBJ1-4	TGTGCCAGCAGTTTGGGGCCACCTAATGAAAAACTGTTTTTT	CASSLGPPNEKLFF
TRBV19	-	-	TRBJ1-4	TGTGCCAGTAGCATGAGCCGAGGGGATGAAAAACTGTTTTTT	CASSMSRGDEKLFF
TRBV28	-	-	TRBJ2-6	TGTGCCAGCAGTGAATCCCAGGGGGCCAACGTCCTGACTTTC	CASSESQGANVLTF
TRBV20-1	-	-	TRBJ2-7	TGCAGTGCTAGGGCTGACTACGAGCAGTACTTC	CSARADYEQYF
TRBV11-2	-	TRBD2	TRBJ2-3	TGTGCCAGCAGCTTGGGACTAGCGGCAGATACGCAGTATTTT	CASSLGLAADTQYF
TRBV6-1	few	-	TRBJ2-7	TGTGCCAGCAGTGACATCTGGAGCTCCTACGAGCAGTACTTC	CASSDIWSSYEQYF
TRBV7-6	-	-	TRBJ2-3	TGTGCCAGCGCTGGGAATGTAGGCACAGATACGCAGTATTTT	CASAGNVGTDTQYF